The sequence of this T cell receptor beta chain was determined in a study of blood T cell repertoires in COVID-19. On the study more broadly: The samples span acute and convalescent COVID-19 from the United States, Italy and Spain. In each case, the material was cDNA or gDNA derived from T cells, B-cell-depleted T cells, or PBMCs.

CDR1 is DFQATT, CDR2 SNEGSKA, per germline (reference sequence). V lost 3 bases to trimming and J lost 4 bases, with 16 bases between them. The CDR3 has 14 amino acids. This clone was observed a single time. Per the original data handling: Estimation of nucleated cell counts was performed using reference gene primer amplification. Only in-frame clones appear in the TCRdb table, and some are missing; sequencing was by immunoSEQ multiplex PCR. Clonal size and the V and J genes are those of that table, whereas D and trimming came from the DNA. The sample holds around 290,000 clones, roughly 86% seen once.

The sequence was collected from a woman aged 50 to 60 who had recovered from COVID-19. The rearrangement joins TRBV20-1 to TRBJ2-7, with D unresolved. Input material: peripheral blood. The CDR3 nucleotides read TGCAGTGCTAGTGGCGACTCCACTATTTACGAGCAGTACTTC. This codes for CSASGDSTIYEQYF.